The 13 T cell receptor beta chains listed next were all sequenced from one sample in a study of lymphopenia after photon versus proton radiotherapy. Sequenced by immunoSEQ multiplex PCR; TCRdb stores in-frame clones only, minus some. The sample has roughly 22,000 clones; about 82% are singletons. The source material was peripheral blood, sampled from a patient treated with proton-based radiotherapy. These receptors were obtained from a woman aged 70-85 years with pancreatic cancer.

The chain recombines TRBV7-2 with TRBJ2-7; D is unclear. This CDR3 is built from 14 residues. Trimming pared 4 bases from V and 2 bases from J, leaving 12 bases between. Germline CDR1 and CDR2: SGHTA and FQGNSA. For the CDR3, the DNA is TGTGCCAGCAGCTCCAACCCCGCCCCCTACGAGCAGTACTTC. It is translated as CASSSNPAPYEQYF.

CDR3 in DNA: TGTGCCAGCAGCTTCCGGGCGACTACCCGGGAGCCTGAGACCCAGTACTTC. This encodes CASSFRATTREPETQYF. The chain employs TRBV7-2 and TRBJ2-5; tentatively, D is TRBD2 (6 bases). Trimming removed 3 bases from V and 5 bases from J, with 22 bases in between. This CDR3 contains 17 residues. CDR1 and CDR2 from the germline V gene are SGHTA and FQGNSA.

The chain employs TRBV30 and TRBJ2-1, with a possible D match to TRBD1 (5 bases). Per germline, CDR1 GTSNPN and CDR2 SVGIG (reference sequence). V was pared by 7 bases and J by 6 bases, with 13 bases between. The CDR3 contains 12 residues. The CDR3 is CAFRVGPNEQFF. The CDR3 bases are TGTGCCTTCAGGGTTGGCCCCAATGAGCAGTTCTTC.

The V and J genes are TRBV27 and TRBJ1-1; D gene unclear. In germline, CDR1 is MNHEY, CDR2 SMNVEV (reference sequence). V lost 3 bases and J 6 bases, leaving 11 bases between the germline ends. This CDR3 has 13 residues. The CDR3 nucleotides read TGTGCCAGCAGTTTTAACGGTGCCGCTGAAGCTTTCTTT. Protein: CASSFNGAAEAFF.

The CDR3 region is CASSLSVGLAGAGGRSWETQYF. CDR3 coding DNA: TGCGCCAGCAGCTTGTCAGTTGGACTAGCGGGTGCCGGGGGCCGTTCCTGGGAGACCCAGTACTTC. V gene TRBV5-1 combines with J gene TRBJ2-5; 11 bases are shared with TRBD2. V shed 1 base, J shed 5 bases, and the junction held 25 bases outside the gene matches. Germline lookup yields CDR1 SGHRS and CDR2 YFSETQ. This CDR3 comprises 22 residues.

CDR3 sequence: CASSWPGQLNTEAFF. CDR3 nucleotides: TGTGCCAGCAGCTGGCCGGGACAGCTGAACACTGAAGCTTTCTTT. The gene calls are TRBV13 and TRBJ1-1, with 7 bases matching TRBD1. The CDR3 is made up of 15 amino acids. Germline CDR1 reads PRHDT; CDR2 reads FYEKMQ (reference sequence). V lost 4 bases and J lost 0; bases outside the gene matches: 5.

The rearrangement links TRBV28 to TRBJ2-2, with D perhaps matching TRBD2 (7 bases). Germline V gene lookup returns CDR1 MDHEN and CDR2 SYDVKM. The V end lost 3 bases, the J end lost 6 bases, and 14 bases lay between the germline ends. This CDR3 has 15 amino acids. The CDR3, as DNA: TGTGCCAGCAGTTTGGGTTTAGGGGGGGCCGGGGAGCTGTTTTTT. Amino acid sequence: CASSLGLGGAGELFF.

V is TRBV21-1 and J is TRBJ2-2; the table names TRBD1, a call not compared with the DNA. TRBV21-1 is flagged as a pseudogene. The CDR3 spans 16 residues. The CDR3 protein is CASGPPSTGNTGELFF. The DNA of the CDR3 is TGTGCCAGCGGCCCCCCCTCGACAGGGAACACCGGGGAGCTGTTTTTT.

The chain recombines TRBV4-3 with TRBJ2-1; 8 bases are a match to TRBD2. Germline lookup yields CDR1 LGHNA and CDR2 YSLEER. The length of the CDR3 is 16 residues. J was trimmed by 8 bases and V by 0 bases; bases with no gene match: 9. This CDR3 reads CASSQDWLAGRYEQFF. CDR3 in DNA: TGCGCCAGCAGCCAAGATTGGCTAGCGGGCAGGTATGAGCAGTTCTTC.

V gene TRBV7-8 combines with J gene TRBJ1-1; D is undetermined. The CDR3 spans 15 residues. Germline V CDR1 and CDR2: SGHVS, FQNEAQ. The germline V and J ends were trimmed by 5 bases and 0 bases, with 13 bases remaining between them. The CDR3 loop is CASSTDPTLNTEAFF. CDR3 coding DNA: TGTGCCAGCAGCACGGACCCAACCCTGAACACTGAAGCTTTCTTT.

In this sample, this clone turned up a few times. The V call is TRBV25-1, the J call TRBJ1-5, with no clear D. V lost 3 bases to trimming and J lost 2 bases, with 8 bases between them. CDR1 and CDR2 (germline): MGHDK, SYGVNS. CDR3 length: 14 amino acids. The CDR3 region is CASSDREGNQPQHF. As DNA, the CDR3 is TGTGCCAGCAGTGATAGGGAAGGCAATCAGCCCCAGCATTTT.

This clone was counted between two and nine times. This chain joins TRBV12-5 and TRBJ2-1; unclear D gene. V lost 9 bases and J lost 0, with 12 bases in between. CDR3 length equals 14 residues. Germline V gene data show CDR1 as LGHNT and CDR2 as FRNRAP. The CDR3 region is CASTHGSSYNEQFF. For the CDR3, the DNA is TGTGCTAGCACCCACGGGTCCTCCTACAATGAGCAGTTCTTC. Supplemented by reference TRBV12-5 and TRBJ2-1, the full variable domain reads DARVTQTPRHKVTEMGQEVTMRCQPILGHNTVFWYRQTMMQGLELLAYFRNRAPLDDSGMPKDRFSAEMPDATLATLKIQPSEPRDSAVYFCASTHGSSYNEQFFGPGTRLTVL.

This clone came up a few times. The V call is TRBV28, the J call TRBJ2-1, with TRBD1 identical over 11 bases. V lost 6 bases to trimming and J lost 0 bases; unmatched junction nucleotides: 10. CDR1 is MDHEN, CDR2 SYDVKM, per germline. The CDR3 is made up of 18 amino acids. In DNA form, the CDR3 reads TGTGCCAGCAGACGGACAGGGGGCCTTCTAAGCTCCTACAATGAGCAGTTCTTC. Translated: CASRRTGGLLSSYNEQFF.